This T cell receptor beta chain was documented in a study of CXCR3-negative and CXCR3-positive naive CD8 T cells. Looking at the study overall: With about 1.5 +/- 0.3 million reads per library, the TRB reads numbered 120 million to 150 million in total.

The germline gives CDR1 SGHRS, CDR2 YFSETQ. The length of the CDR3 is 11 residues. As to this clonotype: The antigen remains unidentified.

Researchers prepared the TRB cDNA libraries using 5' RACE with UMI labels. Following a re-call of the 5' RACE reads, TCRdb has one entry per CDR3 protein and lacks DNA. The specimen's table records roughly 40,000 distinct CDR3 sequences. Study-wide findings and caveats: Diversity was high in both naive subsets and much lower in memory cells.

This chain uses TRBV5-1 with TRBJ2-7. Sample: naive CXCR3- CD8+ T cells from blood. Documented subset: CD45RO-CCR7+CD27+CD95- naive CD8+ T cells lacking CXCR3 (TNR3-). The TCR was taken from a human donor in good health. Some clones in this sample may be carry-over from other donors' samples. The CDR3 here is CASRNIYEQYF.